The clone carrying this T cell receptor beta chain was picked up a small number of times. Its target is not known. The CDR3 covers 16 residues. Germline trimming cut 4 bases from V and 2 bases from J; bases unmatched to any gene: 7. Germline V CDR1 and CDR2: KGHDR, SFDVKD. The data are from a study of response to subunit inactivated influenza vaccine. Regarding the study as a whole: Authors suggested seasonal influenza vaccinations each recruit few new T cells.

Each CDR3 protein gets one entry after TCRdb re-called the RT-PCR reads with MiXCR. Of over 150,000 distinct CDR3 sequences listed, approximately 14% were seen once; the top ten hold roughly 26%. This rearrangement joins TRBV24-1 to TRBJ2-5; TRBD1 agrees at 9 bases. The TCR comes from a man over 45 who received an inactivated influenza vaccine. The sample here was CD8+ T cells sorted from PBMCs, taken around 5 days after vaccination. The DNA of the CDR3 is TGTGCCACCAGTGAGGAGGGACAGGGACCGCAAGAGACCCAGTACTTC. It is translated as CATSEEGQGPQETQYF.